This T cell receptor beta chain was observed in a study of monozygotic twins with cystic fibrosis. Using immunoSEQ multiplex PCR, the repertoire was profiled, and TCRdb retains in-frame clones only, with some absent. The sample holds 25,000 to 30,000 clones; about nine tenths are singletons and the top ten take approximately 0.5%. Overall study results and limits: The repertoire was suggested to be naive-dominated, clonality median around 0.01.

Remarks on this clone: What it binds is unknown.

From germline, CDR1 is SGDLS and CDR2 YYNGEE. The CDR3 has 14 amino acids. V lost 0 bases and J 5 bases, leaving 11 bases between the germline ends. J is TRBJ2-5 and V is TRBV9; D is uncertain. Sequencing input: blood. The clonotype comes from a girl aged 2 to 9 with cystic fibrosis. The CDR3 coding sequence is TGTGCCAGCAGCGTAGAGGGTCTCGGGGAGACCCAGTACTTC. Protein: CASSVEGLGETQYF.